The 27 T cell receptor beta chains below were found in one sample sequenced in a study of cytomegalovirus exposure and HLA in healthy donors. PCR was performed using 60 Vbeta and 13 Jbeta primers. Here immunoSEQ multiplex PCR was the method, and the copy in TCRdb shows in-frame clones only, minus some. The sample contains approximately 190,000 clones, roughly 84% of which appear only once. The specimen sequenced was PBMCs. Every receptor here comes from a woman aged 45 to 65 in good health and CMV-seropositive.

This chain uses TRBV11-2 with TRBJ2-7; the match to TRBD1 covers 8 bases. This CDR3 contains 14 residues. In germline, CDR1 is SGHAT, CDR2 FQNNGV. V lost 3 bases to trimming and J lost 4 bases; unmatched junction nucleotides: 5. The CDR3 region has the DNA TGTGCCAGCAGCTTTGGGACAGGAAATTACGAGCAGTACTTC. This sequence encodes CASSFGTGNYEQYF.

The V gene is TRBV18, the J gene TRBJ1-2; no reliable D call. Trimming stripped 4 bases from V and 6 bases from J, with 12 bases between. Per the germline V gene, CDR1 is KGHSH and CDR2 is LQKENI. The CDR3 is 13 residues long. This CDR3 is CASSLNSGDGYTF. As DNA, the CDR3 is TGTGCCAGCTCACTAAATTCCGGGGATGGCTACACCTTC.

CDR3 residues: CASSLGSVSYTDTQYF. CDR3 DNA sequence: TGTGCCAGCAGCTTAGGTTCTGTGAGCTACACAGATACGCAGTATTTT. The gene calls are TRBV11-2 and TRBJ2-3, with D unclear. Trimming removed 1 base at V and 2 bases at J, with 13 bases between. Germline assignment: CDR1 SGHAT and CDR2 FQNNGV. This CDR3 spans 16 amino acids.

The chain recombines TRBV19 with TRBJ1-6; 7 positions match TRBD1. Germline assignment: CDR1 LNHDA and CDR2 SQIVND (reference sequence). The CDR3 loop spans 16 amino acids. V was clipped by 6 bases and J by 9 bases; unmatched bases: 14. The CDR3 region has the DNA TGTGCCAGTAGCAGAGGAGGGGGGACAGCGTTTTCACCCCTCCACTTT. The encoded protein is CASSRGGGTAFSPLHF.

This clone was seen only a few times. The chain carries TRBV9 and TRBJ2-7, with D possibly being TRBD2 (6 bases). Trimming removed 4 bases at V and 5 bases at J, with 22 bases between. This CDR3 region has 16 residues. In germline, CDR1 is SGDLS, CDR2 YYNGEE. The DNA for the CDR3 is TGTGCCAGCAGCCCGGGGTCGCGGGGCTGGGATCACGAGCAGTACTTC. This sequence encodes CASSPGSRGWDHEQYF.

The rearrangement links TRBV10-3 to TRBJ2-3, with 9 nucleotides matching TRBD2. Germline CDR1 and CDR2: ENHRY and SYGVKD. V lost 4 bases to trimming and J lost 4 bases; unmatched junction nucleotides: 6. The CDR3 contains 15 residues. The CDR3 reads CAISAGGGVSDTQYF. CDR3 sequence (DNA): TGTGCCATCAGTGCAGGCGGGGGGGTCTCAGATACGCAGTATTTT.

The genes are TRBV5-4 and TRBJ1-1; the D gene is possibly TRBD1 (5 bases). The CDR3 sequence is 15 residues long. Trimming took off 1 base at V and 1 base at J, with 11 bases between the two ends. The germline CDR1 and CDR2 sequences are SGHNT and YYREEE (reference sequence). The CDR3 here is CASSLQGVGNTEAFF. The CDR3 DNA is TGTGCCAGCAGCTTGCAGGGCGTCGGGAACACTGAAGCTTTCTTT.

V usage is TRBV5-1 and J usage is TRBJ2-3; 9 positions agree with TRBD1. Trimming took 2 bases from V and 2 from J; bases not matched to a gene: 6. This CDR3 region has 16 residues. Germline-derived CDR1 and CDR2 are SGHRS and YFSETQ. CDR3 sequence: CASSFGQGRYTDTQYF. As DNA, the CDR3 is TGCGCCAGCAGCTTCGGACAGGGGAGATACACAGATACGCAGTATTTT.

The CDR3 bases are TGTTTGGCGAGCCGGGACAAGGACTCCTTGATTACCTACGAGCAGTACTTC. Translated: CLASRDKDSLITYEQYF. This chain joins TRBV12-2 and TRBJ2-7; the table names TRBD1, a call not compared with the DNA. TRBV12-2 is recorded as a pseudogene. CDR3 length: 17 residues.

DNA of the CDR3: TGCGCCAGCACCTACAGGGGGGCCGGGGAGCTGTTTTTT. Its protein product is CASTYRGAGELFF. This sequence joins TRBV5-1 and TRBJ2-2, with TRBD1 matching 8 bases. There are 13 residues in the CDR3. CDR1 and CDR2 from the germline V gene are SGHRS and YFSETQ. With V trimmed by 6 bases and J by 6 bases, 4 bases remained unmatched.

The chain has TRBV30 and TRBJ1-5; unclear D gene. The V end lost 5 bases, the J end lost 2 bases, and 10 bases lay between the germline ends. From germline, CDR1 is GTSNPN and CDR2 SVGIG (reference sequence). This CDR3 is built from 13 residues. The CDR3 loop reads CAWAVGGNQPQHF. The DNA for the CDR3 is TGTGCCTGGGCGGTGGGTGGCAATCAGCCCCAGCATTTT. Variable domain in full (rest from reference TRBV30 and TRBJ1-5): SQTIHQWPATLVQPVGSPLSLECTVEGTSNPNLYWYRQAAGRGLQLLFYSVGIGQISSEVPQNLSASRPQDRQFILSSKKLLLSDSGFYLCAWAVGGNQPQHFGDGTRLSIL.

The sample holds one count of this clone. The V gene is TRBV27, the J gene TRBJ1-1; 12 bases map to TRBD1. Germline CDR1 reads MNHEY; CDR2 reads SMNVEV (reference sequence). The CDR3 is 16 amino acids. V trimming: 9 bases; J trimming: 0 bases; junction bases outside the gene matches: 8. The CDR3 DNA is TGTGCCAGTAAAGGGACAGGGGGCTTCATGAACACTGAAGCTTTCTTT. Encoded protein: CASKGTGGFMNTEAFF.

The chain combines TRBV4-1 with TRBJ2-3; 10 nucleotides agree with TRBD2. The germline V gene encodes CDR1 MGHRA and CDR2 YSYEKL. Trimming removed 0 bases from V and 2 bases from J; junction bases left unmatched: 5. The CDR3 consists of 17 residues. Here the CDR3 DNA reads TGCGCCAGCAGCCAAGATGGTAGCGGGGGGCCCACAGATACGCAGTATTTT. Encoded protein: CASSQDGSGGPTDTQYF.

J is TRBJ1-5 and V is TRBV6-5; D is unresolved. The ends were cut back, 2 bases at V and 4 bases at J, with 6 bases in the middle. Germline values: CDR1 MNHEY, CDR2 SVGAGI. The CDR3 consists of 13 residues. The CDR3 DNA follows: TGTGCCAGCAGTTACATGGAGAATCAGCCCCAGCATTTT. Its translation: CASSYMENQPQHF.

This chain connects TRBV16 to TRBJ1-2; D perhaps matches TRBD1 (5 bases). This CDR3 spans 15 amino acids. V gave up 2 bases and J gave up 3 bases, with 13 bases separating them. Germline V CDR1 and CDR2: KGHSY, FQNENV. The CDR3 spells CASSQETDDHYGYTF. The CDR3 nucleotides read TGTGCCAGCAGCCAAGAGACAGACGACCACTATGGCTACACCTTC.

This CDR3 reads CARLAGGQGGELFF. The CDR3 DNA follows: TGTGCCAGATTAGCGGGGGGTCAGGGCGGGGAGCTGTTTTTT. The V gene is TRBV9, the J gene TRBJ2-2, with TRBD2 identical over 10 bases. V shed 8 bases, J shed 7 bases, and the junction held 8 bases outside the gene matches. The CDR3 totals 14 residues. Germline CDR1 SGDLS, CDR2 YYNGEE. The entire variable domain, with the rest obtained from reference TRBV9 and TRBJ2-2, is as follows: DSGVTQTPKHLITATGQRVTLRCSPRSGDLSVYWYQQSLDQGLQFLIQYYNGEERAKGNILERFSAQQFPDLHSELNLSSLELGDSALYFCARLAGGQGGELFFGEGSRLTVL.

CDR3 sequence (DNA): TGTGCCAGCAGCTTTAGCGGGGGTGGTGAGACCCAGTACTTC. It translates to CASSFSGGGETQYF. The chain has TRBV7-3 and TRBJ2-5; TRBD2 matches at 9 bases. CDR1 SGHTA and CDR2 FQGTGA come from the germline V gene. With 3 bases clipped from V and 5 bases from J, the junction kept 4 bases outside the gene matches. This CDR3 contains 14 residues.

This clone has just a few counts. This chain joins TRBV7-8 and TRBJ2-7, with D maybe TRBD2 (6 bases). The CDR3 is made up of 20 amino acids. Germline V gene sequence: CDR1 SGHVS, CDR2 FQNEAQ. V shed 1 base and J shed 2 bases, with 27 bases lying between them. Here the CDR3 DNA reads TGTGCCAGCAGCTTAGGGAGGGAGCAGCCTCTAACCTTCCTAACCTACGAGCAGTACTTC. Translating gives CASSLGREQPLTFLTYEQYF.

The gene calls are TRBV20-1 and TRBJ1-4; possibly TRBD1 for D (5 bases). Germline loops: CDR1 DFQATT, CDR2 SNEGSKA (reference sequence). Trimming removed 5 bases at V and 5 bases at J, with 6 bases between. The CDR3 length is 11 residues. The CDR3 nucleotides read TGCAGTGCTTCAGGGAATGAAAAACTGTTTTTT. Protein sequence: CSASGNEKLFF.

The V and J genes are TRBV5-1 and TRBJ1-2; 9 bases fit TRBD1. The CDR3 is 17 amino acids. In germline, CDR1 is SGHRS, CDR2 YFSETQ. The trim removed 4 bases at V and 2 bases at J, leaving 12 bases unmatched. CDR3 sequence (DNA): TGCGCCAGCAGCGGAAGGGGGGACAGGGTCGGGAACTATGGCTACACCTTC. Its protein is CASSGRGDRVGNYGYTF. Based on the CDR3 plus reference TRBV5-1 and TRBJ1-2, the full variable domain is KAGVTQTPRYLIKTRGQQVTLSCSPISGHRSVSWYQQTPGQGLQFLFEYFSETQRNKGNFPGRFSGRQFSNSRSEMNVSTLELGDSALYLCASSGRGDRVGNYGYTFGSGTRLTVV.

The rearrangement joins TRBV18 to TRBJ1-2; 8 bases match TRBD1. Losses at the gene ends were 3 bases for V and 1 base for J; bases not matched to a gene: 1. This CDR3 is 14 amino acids long. The germline V gene encodes CDR1 KGHSH and CDR2 LQKENI. CDR3 amino acids: CASSPGQVNYGYTF. In nucleotides, the CDR3 is TGTGCCAGCTCACCGGGACAGGTTAACTATGGCTACACCTTC.

The chain links TRBV5-5 to TRBJ1-3, with D uncertain. The germline V gene has CDR1 SGHKS and CDR2 YYEKEE (reference sequence). The CDR3 loop spans 13 amino acids. V was pared by 1 base and J by 3 bases, with 5 bases between. As DNA, the CDR3 is TGTGCCAGCAGCTTGACTAATGGAAACACCATATATTTT. The encoded protein is CASSLTNGNTIYF.

The gene calls are TRBV2 and TRBJ2-7; D uncertain. CDR1 and CDR2 (germline): SNHLY, FYNNEI. This CDR3 region has 13 residues. The V end was cut by 3 bases, the J end by 2 bases, with 8 bases between. The DNA for the CDR3 is TGTGCCAGCAGTGACGACACGGCCTACGAGCAGTACTTC. Its translation is CASSDDTAYEQYF.

This clone was seen once. The chain couples TRBV11-3 to TRBJ1-1; no reliable D call. V was trimmed by 5 bases and J by 4 bases, leaving 14 bases between them. This CDR3 is 14 amino acids long. Germline loops: CDR1 SGHNT, CDR2 YENEEA. The CDR3 nucleotides read TGTGCCAGCAGCCTAGGAGGGCCGGGCACTGAAGCTTTCTTT. This encodes CASSLGGPGTEAFF.

This chain connects TRBV6-1 to TRBJ1-2; 9 bases fit TRBD1. Germline-derived CDR1 and CDR2 are MNHNS and SASEGT. The CDR3 has 15 amino acids. Unmatched junction bases numbered 4, after V lost 1 base and J lost 4 bases. CDR3 DNA: TGTGCCAGCAGTGAAGGGACAGGGGCTAGCTATGGCTACACCTTC. It translates to CASSEGTGASYGYTF.

The chain is built from TRBV7-9 and TRBJ2-7; TRBD1 is a possible D gene (6 bases). The CDR3 length is 14 residues. Germline loops: CDR1 SEHNR, CDR2 FQNEAQ (reference sequence). V was cut by 5 bases and J by 2 bases, with 13 bases left in between. The CDR3 protein is CASSPGRGTYEQYF. CDR3 bases: TGTGCCAGCAGCCCCGGCAGGGGTACCTACGAGCAGTACTTC.

This clone was seen once. The chain has TRBV28 and TRBJ1-1; D may be TRBD1 (6 bases). Trimming pared 6 bases from V and 1 base from J, leaving 15 bases between. The CDR3 has 15 amino acids. Germline V CDR1 and CDR2: MDHEN, SYDVKM. The CDR3 region is CASRIPGHQNTEAFF. CDR3 bases: TGTGCCAGCAGGATCCCGGGACACCAGAACACTGAAGCTTTCTTT. The full variable domain, with the rest looked up from reference TRBV28 and TRBJ1-1, is DVKVTQSSRYLVKRTGEKVFLECVQDMDHENMFWYRQDPGLGLRLIYFSYDVKMKEKGDIPEGYSVSREKKERFSLILESASTNQTSMYLCASRIPGHQNTEAFFGQGTRLTVV.